A single sample is the source of the 14 T cell receptor beta chains below, sequenced in a study of shared clonotypes between healthy human individuals. Here immunoSEQ multiplex PCR was the method, and the copy in TCRdb shows in-frame clones only, minus some. The table has over 850,000 clones, about 84% seen once; the top ten hold under 0.6%. Material for sequencing was memory CD4+ T cells from PBMCs. The subset is: CD45RA-negative fraction. These receptors all come from a man aged 18 to 29 in good health. Some clones in this sample may be carry-over from other donors' samples.

The chain joins TRBV7-3 to TRBJ2-3; 9 bases are a match to TRBD2. Germline V CDR1 and CDR2: SGHTA, FQGTGA. CDR3 length: 14 amino acids. Trimming took 3 bases from V and 6 from J; bases not matched to a gene: 4. CDR3 amino acids: CASSFSGSGDTQYF. CDR3 nucleotides: TGTGCCAGCAGCTTTAGCGGGAGTGGGGATACGCAGTATTTT. Drawing the rest from reference TRBV7-3 and TRBJ2-3, the complete variable domain is GAGVSQTPSNKVTEKGKYVELRCDPISGHTALYWYRQSLGQGPEFLIYFQGTGAADDSGLPNDRFFAVRPEGSVSTLKIQRTERGDSAVYLCASSFSGSGDTQYFGPGTRLTVL.

The CDR3 reads CASRDRATSYEQYF. As DNA, the CDR3 is TGTGCCAGCAGGGACAGGGCCACCTCCTACGAGCAGTACTTC. The chain has TRBV2 and TRBJ2-7; 8 bases line up with TRBD1. CDR3 length: 14 residues. Trimming took 6 bases from V and 0 from J; bases not matched to a gene: 4. Per germline, CDR1 SNHLY and CDR2 FYNNEI.

This sequence joins TRBV9 and TRBJ2-5, with TRBD2 matching 7 bases. Germline CDR1 reads SGDLS; CDR2 reads YYNGEE. V dropped 0 bases and J dropped 4; count of bases not matched to a gene: 9. This CDR3 region has 16 residues. DNA of the CDR3: TGTGCCAGCAGCGTAGGGGTAGCGGGCCCCCCAGAGACCCAGTACTTC. Translation gives CASSVGVAGPPETQYF. The full variable domain, its missing parts supplied by reference TRBV9 and TRBJ2-5, is DSGVTQTPKHLITATGQRVTLRCSPRSGDLSVYWYQQSLDQGLQFLIQYYNGEERAKGNILERFSAQQFPDLHSELNLSSLELGDSALYFCASSVGVAGPPETQYFGPGTRLLVL.

The chain couples TRBV7-2 to TRBJ2-2, with 9 bases aligning to TRBD2. Per germline, CDR1 SGHTA and CDR2 FQGNSA. The CDR3 length is 16 residues. Trimming at V came to 3 bases and at J to 4 bases, leaving 6 bases not matched to a gene. The CDR3 is CASSFVAGGITGELFF. The CDR3 DNA reads as TGTGCCAGCAGCTTCGTGGCGGGAGGGATCACCGGGGAGCTGTTTTTT.

The genes are TRBV7-8 and TRBJ1-6; TRBD1 agrees at 7 bases. The germline CDR1 and CDR2 sequences are SGHVS and FQNEAQ. CDR3 length: 14 residues. V shed 6 bases, J shed 7 bases, and the junction held 6 bases outside the gene matches. CDR3 loop: CASRNRGQNSPLHF. The CDR3, as DNA: TGTGCCAGCAGGAACAGGGGACAAAATTCACCCCTCCACTTT. The whole variable domain, filled in from reference TRBV7-8 and TRBJ1-6, reads GAGVSQSPRYKVAKRGQDVALRCDPISGHVSLFWYQQALGQGPEFLTYFQNEAQLDKSGLPSDRFFAERPEGSVSTLKIQRTQQEDSAVYLCASRNRGQNSPLHFGNGTRLTVT.

This clone is a singleton in its sample. The J gene is TRBJ2-2, the V gene TRBV27, with D unresolved. The CDR3 extends over 15 amino acids. The V end was cut by 2 bases, the J end by 6 bases, with 13 bases between. Germline V gives CDR1 MNHEY, CDR2 SMNVEV (reference sequence). CDR3 nucleotide sequence: TGTGCCAGCAGTTTAAAGCCCGGCAGATCCGGGGAGCTGTTTTTT. Translated: CASSLKPGRSGELFF.

This chain uses TRBV11-3 with TRBJ2-7, with D unclear. CDR1 SGHNT and CDR2 YENEEA come from the germline V gene. The CDR3 extends over 13 amino acids. V shed 0 bases and J shed 2 bases, with 5 bases lying between them. DNA for the CDR3: TGTGCCAGCAGCTTAGAAAGGACCTACGAGCAGTACTTC. It specifies CASSLERTYEQYF.

The chain carries TRBV11-1 and TRBJ1-2; no firm D call. The ends were cut back, 1 base at V and 4 bases at J, with 7 bases in the middle. This CDR3 contains 13 residues. The germline V gene has CDR1 SGHAT and CDR2 FQDESV (reference sequence). The CDR3: CASSLGHSYGYTF. DNA of the CDR3: TGTGCCAGCAGCTTAGGACATAGCTATGGCTACACCTTC.

The V and J genes are TRBV29-1 and TRBJ2-2, with D hard to call. Germline V gene data show CDR1 as SQVTM and CDR2 as ANQGSEA. CDR3 length equals 14 residues. V lost 6 bases and J 2 bases, leaving 13 bases between the germline ends. DNA of the CDR3: TGCAGCGTGGTGGGATTTGATAACACCGGGGAGCTGTTTTTT. It encodes CSVVGFDNTGELFF.

The table lists this clone with a count of one. The chain uses TRBV5-4 and TRBJ2-2, with 10 nucleotides matching TRBD1. This CDR3 contains 16 residues. CDR1 is SGHNT and CDR2 is YYREEE in the germline V gene (reference sequence). V shed 5 bases and J 0 bases; nucleotides not matched to a gene: 4. CDR3 amino acids: CASSRGQGSNTGELFF. CDR3 nucleotides: TGTGCCAGCAGTCGGGGACAGGGGTCGAACACCGGGGAGCTGTTTTTT.

The chain links TRBV7-2 to TRBJ2-1; D not certain. V was clipped by 11 bases and J by 3 bases, with 17 bases between them. The CDR3 loop spans 14 amino acids. Looked up from germline, CDR1 is SGHTA and CDR2 is FQGNSA. For the CDR3, the DNA is TGTGCCCTTGCCCGGACCGCTTTCTACAATGAGCAGTTCTTC. Protein: CALARTAFYNEQFF.

The gene calls are TRBV9 and TRBJ1-2, with 9 bases matching TRBD1. Trimming took 2 bases from V and 8 from J; bases not matched to a gene: 10. This CDR3 is built from 15 residues. CDR1 and CDR2 (germline): SGDLS, YYNGEE. This chain's CDR3 is CASSVDGQGNWGYTF. The CDR3 coding sequence is TGTGCCAGCAGCGTTGATGGACAGGGGAATTGGGGCTACACCTTC.

The J gene is TRBJ2-7, the V gene TRBV4-1, with D perhaps TRBD1 (6 bases). The germline V gene has CDR1 MGHRA and CDR2 YSYEKL. The length of the CDR3 is 16 residues. The V and J ends lost 1 base and 2 bases respectively, with 15 bases between them. The CDR3 coding sequence is TGCGCCAGCAGCCAAGGGGGCCCAGGGACACCCTACGAGCAGTACTTC. Translated: CASSQGGPGTPYEQYF.

As concerns this clone: This specimen includes other DNA sequences encoding the same CDR3. This rearrangement joins TRBV28 to TRBJ2-5, with TRBD1 as a possible D gene (5 bases). The CDR3 covers 12 residues. Per the germline V gene, CDR1 is MDHEN and CDR2 is SYDVKM. V lost 5 bases to trimming and J lost 3 bases, with 7 bases between them. CDR3 DNA: TGTGCCAGCAGTCAGGGAAAAGAGACCCAGTACTTC. Translation gives CASSQGKETQYF.